A selection of T cell receptor beta chains follows, all from one sample in a study of shared clonotypes between healthy human individuals. Method: immunoSEQ multiplex PCR; TCRdb's copy keeps in-frame clones and lacks some. The sample holds about 700,000 clones, approximately 79% seen once. The sequenced sample was memory CD4+ T cells sorted from blood. The receptors were sampled from a woman aged 25-40 years in good health. Each CDR3 is given with its conserved first and last residue. The D gene is left open where the match is weak. Size values are once, few and many counts, or a class for expanded clones, and some rows have none.

d_call: NA
v_call: TRBV29-1
clone_size: NA
j_call: TRBJ2-6
cdr3_nt: TGCAGCGCCAGTGGGACCTCTGGGGCCAACGTCCTGACTTTC
cdr3_aa: CSASGTSGANVLTF

d_call: NA
v_call: TRBV5-1
clone_size: NA
j_call: TRBJ2-5
cdr3_nt: TGCGCCAGCAGCTTTCCGGAAGAGACCCAGTACTTC
cdr3_aa: CASSFPEETQYF

d_call: NA
v_call: TRBV25-1
clone_size: NA
j_call: TRBJ1-2
cdr3_nt: TGTGCCAGCAGTGACATGAACACAGGCTTCTATGGCTACACCTTC
cdr3_aa: CASSDMNTGFYGYTF

d_call: NA
v_call: TRBV7-9
clone_size: NA
j_call: TRBJ2-2
cdr3_nt: TGTGCCAGCAGCTCCAGACTGGAGGGGTACACCGGGGAGCTGTTTTTT
cdr3_aa: CASSSRLEGYTGELFF

d_call: NA
v_call: TRBV5-1
clone_size: NA
j_call: TRBJ2-5
cdr3_nt: TGCGCCAGCAGCTCGAGCGGCGAAGAGACCCAGTACTTC
cdr3_aa: CASSSSGEETQYF

d_call: TRBD1
v_call: TRBV11-2
clone_size: NA
j_call: TRBJ2-1
cdr3_nt: TGTGCCAGCAGTCAACAGGGGACCTCCTCCTACAATGAGCAGTTCTTC
cdr3_aa: CASSQQGTSSYNEQFF

d_call: NA
v_call: TRBV10-2
clone_size: many
j_call: TRBJ1-1
cdr3_nt: TGCGCCAGCAGTGATGAAATGGCTAACACTGAAGCTTTCTTT
cdr3_aa: CASSDEMANTEAFF

d_call: NA
v_call: TRBV7-3
clone_size: NA
j_call: TRBJ1-1
cdr3_nt: TGTGCCAGCAGCTTAGTGGCGGGGACGAACACTGAAGCTTTCTTT
cdr3_aa: CASSLVAGTNTEAFF

d_call: NA
v_call: TRBV4-1
clone_size: NA
j_call: TRBJ2-1
cdr3_nt: TGCGCCAGCAGCCAAGAACTAGCCGACTACAATGAGCAGTTCTTC
cdr3_aa: CASSQELADYNEQFF

d_call: NA
v_call: TRBV19
clone_size: NA
j_call: TRBJ1-5
cdr3_nt: TGTGCCAGTAGTATATTGTCGGGGGCCAATCAGCCCCAGCATTTT
cdr3_aa: CASSILSGANQPQHF

d_call: NA
v_call: TRBV9
clone_size: NA
j_call: TRBJ2-3
cdr3_nt: TGTGCCAGCAGCCGGCAGGGCCCAGATACGCAGTATTTT
cdr3_aa: CASSRQGPDTQYF

d_call: NA
v_call: TRBV28
clone_size: once
j_call: TRBJ1-4
cdr3_nt: TGTGCCAGCAGTTTACGGACACGCCATTTGGGAAAACTGTTTTTT
cdr3_aa: CASSLRTRHLGKLFF

d_call: TRBD2
v_call: TRBV19
clone_size: NA
j_call: TRBJ2-1
cdr3_nt: TGTGCCAGTACCCTCGGGGGGGTGTCGTCTGTAGATTACCAGTTCTTC
cdr3_aa: CASTLGGVSSVDYQFF

d_call: TRBD2
v_call: TRBV28
clone_size: NA
j_call: TRBJ2-5
cdr3_nt: TGTGCCAGCAGTATACTGACTAGCGCTAAAGAGACCCAGTACTTC
cdr3_aa: CASSILTSAKETQYF

d_call: NA
v_call: TRBV29-1
clone_size: NA
j_call: TRBJ2-7
cdr3_nt: TGCAGCGTTGAGGTAGAGGCGGGATCCTACGAGCAGTACTTC
cdr3_aa: CSVEVEAGSYEQYF

d_call: NA
v_call: TRBV2
clone_size: NA
j_call: TRBJ2-7
cdr3_nt: TGTGCCAGCAGAATACCAAGAGGACGGACAGTGACCTACGAGCAGTACTTC
cdr3_aa: CASRIPRGRTVTYEQYF

d_call: TRBD1
v_call: TRBV4-1
clone_size: NA
j_call: TRBJ2-7
cdr3_nt: TGCGCCAGCAGCCAAGAGGGACAGGGACCCTACGAGCAGTACTTC
cdr3_aa: CASSQEGQGPYEQYF

d_call: NA
v_call: TRBV14
clone_size: NA
j_call: TRBJ2-7
cdr3_nt: TGTGCCAGCAGCCAAGACGCCAGTTCCTACGAGCAGTACTTC
cdr3_aa: CASSQDASSYEQYF

d_call: TRBD1
v_call: TRBV27
clone_size: NA
j_call: TRBJ1-2
cdr3_nt: TGTGCCAGCGCGGACAGGGGATTCTATGGCTACACCTTC
cdr3_aa: CASADRGFYGYTF

d_call: NA
v_call: TRBV5-1
clone_size: NA
j_call: TRBJ2-2
cdr3_nt: TGCGCCAGCACCCAAAGGGACACCGGGGAGCTGTTTTTT
cdr3_aa: CASTQRDTGELFF

d_call: TRBD1
v_call: TRBV5-1
clone_size: NA
j_call: TRBJ1-3
cdr3_nt: TGCGCCAGCAGCTACACAGGGGCTTCTGGAAACACCATATATTTT
cdr3_aa: CASSYTGASGNTIYF

d_call: NA
v_call: TRBV6-1
clone_size: NA
j_call: TRBJ2-3
cdr3_nt: TGTGCCAGCAGTGAACCATCCGGGCCCGATACGCAGTATTTT
cdr3_aa: CASSEPSGPDTQYF

d_call: TRBD2
v_call: TRBV13
clone_size: NA
j_call: TRBJ2-7
cdr3_nt: TGTGCCAGCAGCTTAGGGCTAGCGGGAAAAACCTACGAGCAGTACTTC
cdr3_aa: CASSLGLAGKTYEQYF

d_call: NA
v_call: TRBV20-1
clone_size: NA
j_call: TRBJ1-1
cdr3_nt: TGCAGTGCTAGACGGCAGAATGAAGCTTTCTTT
cdr3_aa: CSARRQNEAFF

d_call: NA
v_call: TRBV28
clone_size: NA
j_call: TRBJ2-3
cdr3_nt: TGTGCCAGCAGTTCCTACGGGACAGATACGCAGTATTTT
cdr3_aa: CASSSYGTDTQYF

d_call: TRBD1
v_call: TRBV27
clone_size: NA
j_call: TRBJ1-2
cdr3_nt: TGTGCCAGCAGTTCCCAGTTAGACAGGGGGCGCGATAACTATGGCTACACCTTC
cdr3_aa: CASSSQLDRGRDNYGYTF

d_call: NA
v_call: TRBV4-1
clone_size: NA
j_call: TRBJ2-1
cdr3_nt: TGCGCCAGCAGCCCGCGGGAAGCCTACAATGAGCAGTTCTTC
cdr3_aa: CASSPREAYNEQFF

d_call: TRBD2
v_call: TRBV25-1
clone_size: once
j_call: TRBJ2-3
cdr3_nt: TGTGCCAGCAGTGAGAAAAGCGGGAATGCCGGAGATACGCAGTATTTT
cdr3_aa: CASSEKSGNAGDTQYF

d_call: TRBD1
v_call: TRBV4-2
clone_size: many
j_call: TRBJ1-4
cdr3_nt: TGTGCCAGCAGCGCGGGGACAGACAATCTTGAAAAACTGTTTTTT
cdr3_aa: CASSAGTDNLEKLFF

d_call: NA
v_call: TRBV7-9
clone_size: once
j_call: TRBJ1-4
cdr3_nt: TGTGCCAGCAGTTCTAAGGGGGGAACTAATGAAAAACTGTTTTTT
cdr3_aa: CASSSKGGTNEKLFF

d_call: NA
v_call: TRBV2
clone_size: NA
j_call: TRBJ1-2
cdr3_nt: TGTGCCAGCCGGCAAGGGACTAACTATGGCTACACCTTC
cdr3_aa: CASRQGTNYGYTF

d_call: NA
v_call: TRBV28
clone_size: NA
j_call: TRBJ1-2
cdr3_nt: TGTGCCAGCAGTTTAACAGGAACAGAAACCTATGGCTACACCTTC
cdr3_aa: CASSLTGTETYGYTF

d_call: NA
v_call: TRBV19
clone_size: NA
j_call: TRBJ2-5
cdr3_nt: TGTGCCAGTAGTACGCAGATTCAAGAGACCCAGTACTTC
cdr3_aa: CASSTQIQETQYF

d_call: NA
v_call: TRBV6-5
clone_size: few
j_call: TRBJ1-2
cdr3_nt: TGTGCCAGCAGTCTAGAGGGATTCCCTGCCTATGGCTACACCTTC
cdr3_aa: CASSLEGFPAYGYTF

d_call: TRBD1
v_call: TRBV10-3
clone_size: NA
j_call: TRBJ2-7
cdr3_nt: TGTGCCATCAGTGAGTCACTAGGGGGCGGATTCTCCGAGCAGTACTTC
cdr3_aa: CAISESLGGGFSEQYF

d_call: NA
v_call: TRBV5-1
clone_size: NA
j_call: TRBJ2-1
cdr3_nt: TGCGCCAGCAGCTATGACATCCCGAGCTCCTACAATGAGCAGTTCTTC
cdr3_aa: CASSYDIPSSYNEQFF

d_call: TRBD2
v_call: TRBV5-1
clone_size: NA
j_call: TRBJ2-5
cdr3_nt: TGCGCCACGCGGGCTAGCGGGCTCCAAGAGACCCAGTACTTC
cdr3_aa: CATRASGLQETQYF

d_call: TRBD2
v_call: TRBV10-3
clone_size: NA
j_call: TRBJ2-2
cdr3_nt: TGTGCCATCAGTGGTACAGCGGGGGAAAATACGAACACCGGGGAGCTGTTTTTT
cdr3_aa: CAISGTAGENTNTGELFF

d_call: NA
v_call: TRBV29-1
clone_size: NA
j_call: TRBJ2-2
cdr3_nt: TGCAGCGTTGCGGTTAGGGGGTCGGGGGAGCTGTTTTTT
cdr3_aa: CSVAVRGSGELFF

d_call: NA
v_call: TRBV5-1
clone_size: NA
j_call: TRBJ2-7
cdr3_nt: TGCGCCAGCAGCTTGGTTGGGGCAGGGGACTTGTACTTC
cdr3_aa: CASSLVGAGDLYF

d_call: NA
v_call: TRBV7-9
clone_size: NA
j_call: TRBJ2-1
cdr3_nt: TGTGCCAGCAGCCCAACCCTCCAGGGTCGTGAGCAGTTCTTC
cdr3_aa: CASSPTLQGREQFF

d_call: NA
v_call: TRBV7-8
clone_size: NA
j_call: TRBJ1-2
cdr3_nt: TGTGCCAGCAGCTTATCCGGTTATGGCTACACCTTC
cdr3_aa: CASSLSGYGYTF

d_call: TRBD1
v_call: TRBV27
clone_size: NA
j_call: TRBJ1-1
cdr3_nt: TGTGCCAGCAGTTTATTCCCCTCACAGGGGATCGCTGAAGCTTTCTTT
cdr3_aa: CASSLFPSQGIAEAFF

d_call: NA
v_call: TRBV29-1
clone_size: few
j_call: TRBJ2-5
cdr3_nt: TGCAGCGTCTCTAGTGGGGGGGAGACCCAGTACTTC
cdr3_aa: CSVSSGGETQYF

d_call: TRBD1
v_call: TRBV7-9
clone_size: NA
j_call: TRBJ2-7
cdr3_nt: TGTGCCAGCAGCCCACAGACAGGGTGGGATTACGAGCAGTACTTC
cdr3_aa: CASSPQTGWDYEQYF